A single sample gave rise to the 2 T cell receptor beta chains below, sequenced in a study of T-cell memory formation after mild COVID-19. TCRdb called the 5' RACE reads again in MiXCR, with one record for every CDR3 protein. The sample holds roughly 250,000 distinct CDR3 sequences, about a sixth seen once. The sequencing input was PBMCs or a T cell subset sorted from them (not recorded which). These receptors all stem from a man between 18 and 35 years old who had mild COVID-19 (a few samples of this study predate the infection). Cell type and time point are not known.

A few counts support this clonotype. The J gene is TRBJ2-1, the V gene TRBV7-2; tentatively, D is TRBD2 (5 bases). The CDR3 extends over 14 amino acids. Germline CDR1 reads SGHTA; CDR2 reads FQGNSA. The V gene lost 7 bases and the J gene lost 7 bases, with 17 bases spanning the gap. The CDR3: CASTSRLRGNEQFF. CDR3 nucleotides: TGTGCCAGCACATCGCGGCTCCGGGGAAATGAGCAGTTCTTC.

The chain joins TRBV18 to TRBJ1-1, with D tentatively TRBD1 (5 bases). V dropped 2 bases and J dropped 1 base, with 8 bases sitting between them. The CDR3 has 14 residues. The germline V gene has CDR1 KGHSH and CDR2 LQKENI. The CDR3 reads CASSPTDTNTEAFF. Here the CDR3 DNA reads TGTGCCAGCTCACCAACGGACACGAACACTGAAGCTTTCTTT.